Listed below are T cell receptor beta chains from one sample, sequenced in a study of identical twins. TCRdb re-called the 5' RACE reads with MiXCR, one entry per CDR3 protein. Altogether some 300,000 distinct CDR3 sequences are present, 9% to 15% being singletons, with the ten largest covering just over 7%. This sample was shared with a second study, whose subject was yellow fever vaccine responses in identical twins.

The sample consisted of CD8+ T cells sorted from blood. Receptors were obtained from a woman aged 18-29 years in good health. Both conserved end residues are part of each CDR3. A D gene is named only where the DNA matches it firmly.

>16|TRBJ2-1|TRBD2|TRBV4-1
CASSQELADFYNEQFF
>16|TRBJ2-7|.|TRBV5-1
CASSLAADRTQDEQYF
>17|TRBJ2-5|TRBD2|TRBV13
CASSLGGLAENRETQYF
>15|TRBJ2-2|TRBD1|TRBV6-5
CASSYTGANTGELFF
>15|TRBJ2-2|TRBD1|TRBV29-1
CSVDTGTGDTGELFF
>15|TRBJ2-1|TRBD2|TRBV6-5
CASSYDSGHLNEQFF
>17|TRBJ2-1|TRBD2|TRBV27
CASSLASGGSSYNEQFF
>17|TRBJ2-1|.|TRBV3-1
CASSPRLMDRVYNERFF
>14|TRBJ2-7|TRBD2|TRBV7-7
CASSSSGLSGEQYF
>14|TRBJ2-3|.|TRBV10-3
CAISGTESTDTQYF